What follows is one TCR beta chain and its context. This sample is part of a study of cytomegalovirus exposure and HLA in healthy donors. PCR used 60 Vbeta primers and 13 Jbeta primers. The table came from immunoSEQ multiplex PCR; TCRdb's copy has only in-frame clones and leaves some out. In the table there are about 140,000 clones, around 63% of which are singletons. The sequence derives from a human donor in good health. The sequenced sample consisted of PBMCs.

CDR3 nucleotides: TGTGCCAGCAGTCTACAGGGGACCACTGAAGCTTTCTTT. Translating gives CASSLQGTTEAFF. V is TRBV27 and J is TRBJ1-1, with TRBD1 matching 7 bases. CDR3 length: 13 residues. After removal of 5 bases from V and 4 bases from J, the junction contained 4 bases not matched to a gene. Per the germline V gene, CDR1 is MNHEY and CDR2 is SMNVEV (reference sequence).